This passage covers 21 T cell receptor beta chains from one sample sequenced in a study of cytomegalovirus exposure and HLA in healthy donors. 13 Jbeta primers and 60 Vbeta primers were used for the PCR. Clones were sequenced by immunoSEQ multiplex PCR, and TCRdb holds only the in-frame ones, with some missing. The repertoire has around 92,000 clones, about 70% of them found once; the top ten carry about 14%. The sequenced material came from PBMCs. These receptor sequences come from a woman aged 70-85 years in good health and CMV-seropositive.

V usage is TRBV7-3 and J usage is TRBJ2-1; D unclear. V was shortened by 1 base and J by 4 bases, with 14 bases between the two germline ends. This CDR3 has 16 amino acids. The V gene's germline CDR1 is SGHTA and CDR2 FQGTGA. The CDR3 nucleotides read TGTGCCAGCAGCTTAAACCCGGGTATGCTTTACAATGAGCAGTTCTTC. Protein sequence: CASSLNPGMLYNEQFF.

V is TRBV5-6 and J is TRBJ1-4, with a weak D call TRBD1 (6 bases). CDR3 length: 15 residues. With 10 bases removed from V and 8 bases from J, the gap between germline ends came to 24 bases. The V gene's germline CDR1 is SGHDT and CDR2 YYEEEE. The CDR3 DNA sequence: TGTGCCCGCACCTTTGGGAGGGGGTCGGAAGAAAAACTGTTTTTT. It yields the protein CARTFGRGSEEKLFF.

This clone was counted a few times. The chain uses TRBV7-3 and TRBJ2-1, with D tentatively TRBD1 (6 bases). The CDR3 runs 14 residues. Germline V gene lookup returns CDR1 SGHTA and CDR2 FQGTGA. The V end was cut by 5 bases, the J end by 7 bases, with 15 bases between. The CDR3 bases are TGTGCCAGCAGCACCAGCACAGGGTTTAATGAGCAGTTCTTC. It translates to CASSTSTGFNEQFF.

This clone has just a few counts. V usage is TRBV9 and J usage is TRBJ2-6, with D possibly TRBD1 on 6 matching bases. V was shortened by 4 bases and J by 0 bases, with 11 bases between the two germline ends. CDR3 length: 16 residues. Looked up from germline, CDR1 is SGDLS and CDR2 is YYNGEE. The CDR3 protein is CASSPGHHSGANVLTF. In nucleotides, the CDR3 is TGTGCCAGCAGCCCGGGACATCACTCTGGGGCCAACGTCCTGACTTTC.

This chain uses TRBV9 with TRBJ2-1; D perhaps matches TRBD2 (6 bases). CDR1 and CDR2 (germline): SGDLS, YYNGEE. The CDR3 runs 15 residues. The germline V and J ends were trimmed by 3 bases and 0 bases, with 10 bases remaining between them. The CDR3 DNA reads TGTGCCAGCAGCGCCCCTAGCGCCTCCTACAATGAGCAGTTCTTC. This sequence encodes CASSAPSASYNEQFF.

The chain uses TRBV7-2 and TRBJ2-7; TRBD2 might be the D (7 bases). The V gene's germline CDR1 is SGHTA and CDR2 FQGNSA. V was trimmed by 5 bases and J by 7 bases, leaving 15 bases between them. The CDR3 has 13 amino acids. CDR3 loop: CASSRRTAGEQYF. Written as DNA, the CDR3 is TGTGCCAGCAGCCGGCGGACAGCGGGGGAGCAGTACTTC. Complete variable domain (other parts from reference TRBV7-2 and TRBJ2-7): GAGVSQSPSNKVTEKGKDVELRCDPISGHTALYWYRQSLGQGLEFLIYFQGNSAPDKSGLPSDRFSAERTGGSVSTLTIQRTQQEDSAVYLCASSRRTAGEQYFGPGTRLTVT.

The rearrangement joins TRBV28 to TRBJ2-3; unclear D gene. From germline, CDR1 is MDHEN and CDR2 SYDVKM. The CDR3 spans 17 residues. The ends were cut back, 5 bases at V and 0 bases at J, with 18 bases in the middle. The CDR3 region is CASSGHFMHPSTDTQYF. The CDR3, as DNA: TGTGCCAGCAGTGGGCACTTCATGCATCCTAGCACAGATACGCAGTATTTT.

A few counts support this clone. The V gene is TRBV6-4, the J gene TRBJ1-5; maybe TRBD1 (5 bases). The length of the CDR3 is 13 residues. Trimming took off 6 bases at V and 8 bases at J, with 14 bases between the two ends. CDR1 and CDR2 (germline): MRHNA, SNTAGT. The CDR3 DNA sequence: TGTGCCAGCAGCAGGGACTTCGGGGAGCCCCAGCATTTT. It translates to CASSRDFGEPQHF.

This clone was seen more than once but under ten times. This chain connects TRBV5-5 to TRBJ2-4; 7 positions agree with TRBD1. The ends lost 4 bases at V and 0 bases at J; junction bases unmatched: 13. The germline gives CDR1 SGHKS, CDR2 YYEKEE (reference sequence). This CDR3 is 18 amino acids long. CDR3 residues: CASSPVFRDRVAKNIQYF. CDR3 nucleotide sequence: TGTGCCAGCAGCCCGGTATTCCGGGACAGAGTAGCCAAAAACATTCAGTACTTC.

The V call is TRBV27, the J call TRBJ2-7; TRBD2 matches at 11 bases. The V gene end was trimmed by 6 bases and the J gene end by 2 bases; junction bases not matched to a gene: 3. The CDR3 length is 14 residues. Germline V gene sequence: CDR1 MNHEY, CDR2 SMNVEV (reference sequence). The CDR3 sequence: CASRMTSGTYEQYF. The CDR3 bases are TGTGCCAGCAGGATGACTAGCGGGACCTACGAGCAGTACTTC.

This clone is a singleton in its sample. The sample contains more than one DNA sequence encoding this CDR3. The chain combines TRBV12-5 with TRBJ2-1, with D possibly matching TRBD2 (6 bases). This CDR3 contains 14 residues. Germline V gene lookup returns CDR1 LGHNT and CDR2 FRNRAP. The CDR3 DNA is TGTGCCGGGGGTTGGGACTCACAGTACAATGAGCAGTTCTTC. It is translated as CAGGWDSQYNEQFF.

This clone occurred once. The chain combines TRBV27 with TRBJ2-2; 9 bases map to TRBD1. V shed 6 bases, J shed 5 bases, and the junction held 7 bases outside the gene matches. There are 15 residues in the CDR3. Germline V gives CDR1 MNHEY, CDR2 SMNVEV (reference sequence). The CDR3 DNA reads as TGTGCCAGCAGACACGGGACAGGGAGTACCGGGGAGCTGTTTTTT. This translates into CASRHGTGSTGELFF.

CDR3 amino acids: CASSLSGANVLTF. The DNA for the CDR3 is TGTGCCAGTAGCCTCTCTGGGGCCAACGTCCTGACTTTC. The gene calls are TRBV19 and TRBJ2-6; no firm D call. Germline V gene data show CDR1 as LNHDA and CDR2 as SQIVND (reference sequence). The length of the CDR3 is 13 residues. Trimming removed 6 bases from V and 0 bases from J, with 3 bases in between.

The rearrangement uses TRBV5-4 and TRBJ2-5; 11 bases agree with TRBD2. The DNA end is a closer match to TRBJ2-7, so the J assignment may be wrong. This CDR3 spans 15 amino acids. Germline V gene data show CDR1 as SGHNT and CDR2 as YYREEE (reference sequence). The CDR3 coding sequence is TGTGCCAGCAGCTTGAGACTAGCGGGGCACTACGAGCAGTACTTC. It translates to CASSLRLAGHYEQYF.

This chain's CDR3 is CASILDSYEQYF. The CDR3 region has the DNA TGTGCCAGCATTCTGGACAGCTACGAGCAGTACTTC. V usage is TRBV2 and J usage is TRBJ2-7; maybe TRBD1 (6 bases). With 7 bases removed from V and 3 bases from J, the gap between germline ends came to 10 bases. The germline CDR1 and CDR2 sequences are SNHLY and FYNNEI. The length of the CDR3 is 12 residues.

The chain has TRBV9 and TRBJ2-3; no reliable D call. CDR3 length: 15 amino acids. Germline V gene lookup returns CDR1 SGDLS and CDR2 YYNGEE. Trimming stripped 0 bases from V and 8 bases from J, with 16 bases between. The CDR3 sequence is CASSVVRTPQSTQYF. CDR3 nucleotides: TGTGCCAGCAGCGTAGTTCGAACTCCCCAATCTACGCAGTATTTT. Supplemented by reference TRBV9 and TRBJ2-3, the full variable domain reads DSGVTQTPKHLITATGQRVTLRCSPRSGDLSVYWYQQSLDQGLQFLIQYYNGEERAKGNILERFSAQQFPDLHSELNLSSLELGDSALYFCASSVVRTPQSTQYFGPGTRLTVL.

CDR3 region: CASKRVNTEAFF. The DNA for the CDR3 is TGTGCCAGCAAGCGGGTGAACACTGAAGCTTTCTTT. The chain uses TRBV6-5 and TRBJ1-1; D gene unclear. This CDR3 has 12 amino acids. Germline V CDR1 and CDR2: MNHEY, SVGAGI. Trimming removed 7 bases from V and 0 bases from J, with 6 bases in between.

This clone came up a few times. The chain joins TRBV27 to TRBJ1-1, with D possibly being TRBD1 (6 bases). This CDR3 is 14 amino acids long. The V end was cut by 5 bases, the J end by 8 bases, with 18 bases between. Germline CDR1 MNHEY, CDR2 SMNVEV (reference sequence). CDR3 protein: CASSPSWEGTEAFF. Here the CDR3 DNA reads TGTGCCAGCAGTCCCAGTTGGGAGGGGACAGAAGCTTTCTTT.

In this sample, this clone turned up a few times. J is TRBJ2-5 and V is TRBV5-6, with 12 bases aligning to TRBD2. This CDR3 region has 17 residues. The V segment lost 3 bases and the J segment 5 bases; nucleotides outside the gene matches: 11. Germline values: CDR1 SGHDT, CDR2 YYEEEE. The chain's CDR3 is CASSWYRLAGVFETQYF. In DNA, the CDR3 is TGTGCCAGCAGCTGGTATAGACTAGCGGGAGTATTTGAGACCCAGTACTTC.

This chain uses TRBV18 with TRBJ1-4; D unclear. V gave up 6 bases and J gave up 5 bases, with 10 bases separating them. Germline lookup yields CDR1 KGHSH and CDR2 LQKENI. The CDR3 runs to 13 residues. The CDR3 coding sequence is TGTGCCAGCTCGGGCCCGGAAAATGAAAAACTGTTTTTT. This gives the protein CASSGPENEKLFF. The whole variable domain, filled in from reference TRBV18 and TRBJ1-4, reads NAGVMQNPRHLVRRRGQEARLRCSPMKGHSHVYWYRQLPEEGLKFMVYLQKENIIDESGMPKERFSAEFPKEGPSILRIQQVVRGDSAAYFCASSGPENEKLFFGSGTQLSVL.

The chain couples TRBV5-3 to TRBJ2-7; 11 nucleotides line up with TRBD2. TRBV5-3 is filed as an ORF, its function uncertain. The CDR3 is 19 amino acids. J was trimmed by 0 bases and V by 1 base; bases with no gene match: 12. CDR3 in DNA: TGTGCCAGAAGCTTGAACGGCCTAGCGGGGGGAACCTTCTCCTACGAGCAGTACTTC. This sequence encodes CARSLNGLAGGTFSYEQYF.